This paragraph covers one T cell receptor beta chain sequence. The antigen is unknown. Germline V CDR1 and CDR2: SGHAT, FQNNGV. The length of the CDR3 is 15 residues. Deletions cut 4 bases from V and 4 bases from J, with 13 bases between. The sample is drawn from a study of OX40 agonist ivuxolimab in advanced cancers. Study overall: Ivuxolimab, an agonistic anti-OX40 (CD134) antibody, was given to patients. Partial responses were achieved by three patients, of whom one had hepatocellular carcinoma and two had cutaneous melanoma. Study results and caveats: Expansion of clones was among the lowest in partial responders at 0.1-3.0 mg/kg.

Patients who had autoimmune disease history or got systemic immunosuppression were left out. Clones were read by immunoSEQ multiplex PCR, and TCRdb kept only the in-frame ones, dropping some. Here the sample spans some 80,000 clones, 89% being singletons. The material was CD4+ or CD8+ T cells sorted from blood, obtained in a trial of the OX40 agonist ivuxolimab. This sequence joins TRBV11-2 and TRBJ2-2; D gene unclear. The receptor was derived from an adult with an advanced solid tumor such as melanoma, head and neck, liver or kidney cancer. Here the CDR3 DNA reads TGTGCCAGCAGCTCCTCACGACACTCCACCGGGGAGCTGTTTTTT. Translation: CASSSSRHSTGELFF. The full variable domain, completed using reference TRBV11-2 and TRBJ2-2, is EAGVAQSPRYKIIEKRQSVAFWCNPISGHATLYWYQQILGQGPKLLIQFQNNGVVDDSQLPKDRFSAERLKGVDSTLKIQPAKLEDSAVYLCASSSSRHSTGELFFGEGSRLTVL.